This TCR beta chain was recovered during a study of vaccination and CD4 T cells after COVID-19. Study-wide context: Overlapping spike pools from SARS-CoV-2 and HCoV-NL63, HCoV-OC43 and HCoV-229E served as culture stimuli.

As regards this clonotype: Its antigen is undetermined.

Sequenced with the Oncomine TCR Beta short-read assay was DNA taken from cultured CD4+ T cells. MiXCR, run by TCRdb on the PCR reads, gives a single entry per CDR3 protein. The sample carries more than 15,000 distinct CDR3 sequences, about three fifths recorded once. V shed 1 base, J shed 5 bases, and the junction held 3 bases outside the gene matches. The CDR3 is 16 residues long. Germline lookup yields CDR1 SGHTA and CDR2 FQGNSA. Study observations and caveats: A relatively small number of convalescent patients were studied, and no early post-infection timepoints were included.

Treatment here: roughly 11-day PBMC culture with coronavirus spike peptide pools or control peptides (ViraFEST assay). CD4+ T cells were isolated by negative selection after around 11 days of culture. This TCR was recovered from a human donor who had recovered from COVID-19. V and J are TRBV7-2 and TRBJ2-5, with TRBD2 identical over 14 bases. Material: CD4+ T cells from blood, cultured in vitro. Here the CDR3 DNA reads TGTGCCAGCAGCTTAGGGGGACTAGCGGGAGTGGAGACCCAGTACTTC. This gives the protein CASSLGGLAGVETQYF.